This T cell receptor beta chain was identified during a study of blood T cell repertoires in COVID-19. Study context: Samples of COVID-19 (acute and convalescent) were obtained from the United States, Italy and Spain. T cells, B-cell-depleted T cells, or PBMCs supplied cDNA or gDNA.

Germline V gene sequence: CDR1 SGHAT, CDR2 FQNNGV. Trimming at V came to 3 bases and at J to 6 bases, leaving 7 bases not matched to a gene. This CDR3 has 14 residues. This clone occurred once. Per the study methods: Nucleated cell number was recorded as an estimate derived from reference gene primer amplification. The table came from immunoSEQ multiplex PCR; TCRdb's copy has only in-frame clones and leaves some out. That table is the source of V, J and clone size, and D and trimming were worked out from the DNA. Seen here are roughly 53,000 clones, roughly nine tenths observed once, and the top ten hold just under 8.5%.

This TCR was recovered from a woman between 40 and 50 years old with active COVID-19. The material sequenced was peripheral blood. V is TRBV11-2 and J is TRBJ1-1, with 7 bases that match TRBD1. The CDR3: CASSLLTGMAEAFF. The CDR3, as DNA: TGTGCCAGCAGCTTGCTGACAGGGATGGCTGAAGCTTTCTTT.